This T cell receptor beta chain appears in the sequencing data of a study of cytomegalovirus exposure and HLA in healthy donors. Study results and caveats: With high specificity and sensitivity, the classifier reportedly diagnosed cytomegalovirus status. A subsequent analysis found that TCR clusters from the first cohort also tended to co-occur in the 120 or so validation repertoires, with approximately 94% of cluster scores above 0. Listed as cytomegalovirus-associated were 150 to 200 TCR beta chains.

Generated by immunoSEQ multiplex PCR, the TCRdb table keeps only in-frame clones and is missing some. The sample has around 98,000 clones, around nine tenths seen once. As concerns this clone: The target antigen is unknown.

The germline V gene has CDR1 LNHNV and CDR2 YYDKDF (reference sequence). V lost 4 bases to trimming and J lost 3 bases; unmatched junction nucleotides: 4. The CDR3 is 14 residues long. Sequenced material: PBMCs. The clonotype originates from a woman in her 30s in good health and CMV-seronegative. The chain carries TRBV15 and TRBJ2-7; 9 bases are shared with TRBD1. CDR3 bases: TGTGCCACCAGCACCCGGGACAGGGTCTACGAGCAGTACTTC. This translates into CATSTRDRVYEQYF.